What follows describes a single T cell receptor (beta chain). The sample belongs to a study of technical replicates of blood from several donors. Method: immunoSEQ multiplex PCR; TCRdb's copy keeps in-frame clones and lacks some. The sample lists some 87,000 clones, around 96% seen once, with under 0.35% in the top ten. The ends lost 4 bases at V and 4 bases at J; junction bases unmatched: 6. CDR1 is SGHRS, CDR2 YFSETQ, per germline. The CDR3 has 16 amino acids. The clonotype comes from a human donor in good health. The chain links TRBV5-1 to TRBJ2-1; 12 nucleotides match TRBD2. What was sequenced was T cells isolated from PBMCs. CDR3 bases: TGCGCCAGCAGCCAGGGACTAGCGGGCCTATACAATGAGCAGTTCTTC. Translation: CASSQGLAGLYNEQFF.